This is a list of T cell receptor beta chains from one sample in a study of cytomegalovirus exposure and HLA in healthy donors. Clones were read by immunoSEQ multiplex PCR, and TCRdb kept only the in-frame ones, dropping some. The sample holds some 180,000 clones; roughly 78% are singletons and the top ten take approximately 4.4%. The sequenced sample was PBMCs. The receptors come from a woman in her 30s in good health and CMV-seropositive. Each CDR3 is given with its conserved first and last residue. A D gene is named only where the DNA matches it firmly. Rows may omit the clone size; those that give it use once, few, many or a size class.

D	J	V	size	CDR3	DNA
-	TRBJ2-7	TRBV2	-	CASSENPDISSYEQYF	TGTGCCAGCAGTGAGAATCCCGACATCAGCTCCTACGAGCAGTACTTT
TRBD1	TRBJ1-5	TRBV2	-	CASSEGRGGNQPQHF	TGTGCCAGCAGTGAGGGCAGGGGGGGCAATCAGCCCCAGCATTTT
-	TRBJ1-5	TRBV4-1	-	CASSQDTQSNQPQHF	TGCGCCAGCAGCCAAGATACACAAAGCAATCAGCCCCAGCATTTT
-	TRBJ2-1	TRBV7-2	-	CASSFDGISYNEQFF	TGTGCCAGCAGCTTCGACGGGATCTCCTACAATGAGCAGTTCTTC
TRBD2	TRBJ2-7	TRBV7-2	once	CASSSSGGGSSYEQYF	TGTGCCAGCAGCTCTAGCGGGGGGGGTAGTAGCTACGAGCAGTACTTC
TRBD2	TRBJ2-1	TRBV9	once	CASSVGLAGGLIHNEQFF	TGTGCCAGCAGCGTAGGGCTAGCGGGAGGGCTAATACACAATGAGCAGTTCTTC
-	TRBJ1-5	TRBV7-2	-	CASSLVAGVSNQPQHF	TGTGCCAGCAGCTTAGTGGCAGGGGTAAGCAATCAGCCCCAGCATTTT
-	TRBJ2-3	TRBV29-1	-	CSVSRDLPLDTQYF	TGCAGCGTTAGCCGGGACTTACCCCTAGATACGCAGTATTTT
TRBD2	TRBJ2-7	TRBV25-1	-	CASSDPWSGGYYEQYF	TGTGCCAGCAGTGACCCGTGGTCCGGGGGGTACTACGAGCAGTACTTC
-	TRBJ2-7	TRBV4-1	-	CASSQEPLDRSYEQYF	TGCGCCAGCAGCCAAGAGCCTCTCGACAGGTCCTACGAGCAGTACTTC
TRBD2	TRBJ2-3	TRBV4-2	few	CASSQREGEGTDTQYF	TGTGCCAGCAGCCAACGGGAAGGGGAGGGGACAGATACGCAGTATTTT
TRBD1	TRBJ2-3	TRBV15	-	CATSRGGQGYTQYF	TGTGCCACCAGCAGAGGGGGACAGGGCTATACGCAGTATTTT
TRBD2	TRBJ2-7	TRBV13	-	CASSRWTSASYEQYF	TGTGCCAGCAGTCGATGGACTAGCGCCTCCTACGAGCAGTACTTC
-	TRBJ2-7	TRBV2	-	CASSERWSSYEQYF	TGTGCCAGCAGTGAACGATGGAGCTCCTACGAGCAGTACTTC
TRBD2	TRBJ2-7	TRBV19	few	CASRLAGGNEQYF	TGTGCCAGTAGGCTAGCGGGAGGAAACGAGCAGTACTTC